This T cell receptor (beta chain) was obtained from a study of shared clonotypes between healthy human individuals. Regarding the study as a whole: The study sampled only blood, and tissue repertoires likely differ. Limitation of the genetic and exposure-history diversity represented came from the few donors.

Over several immunoSEQ plates, each subset's genomic DNA was distributed in even portions. Data came from immunoSEQ multiplex PCR; TCRdb stores just in-frame clones and leaves some out. The table includes approximately 1,000,000 clones, around 78% detected once. Germline V gene sequence: CDR1 MDHEN, CDR2 SYDVKM. V lost 7 bases and J 1 base, leaving 15 bases between the germline ends. The CDR3 length is 15 residues. Into CD45RA+ naive and CD45RA-negative memory subsets, the CD4+ cells were split. Regarding this clone: Antigen unknown.

This TCR came from a man aged 18 to 30 in good health. Some clones in this sample may be carry-over from other donors' samples. V usage is TRBV28 and J usage is TRBJ2-3, with D maybe TRBD2 (6 bases). Sequenced material: memory CD4+ T cells from PBMCs. Stated subset: CD45RA-negative fraction. In DNA, the CDR3 is TGTGCCAGCATCTCGGGCGGGAAACGCACAGATACGCAGTATTTT. This translates into CASISGGKRTDTQYF.